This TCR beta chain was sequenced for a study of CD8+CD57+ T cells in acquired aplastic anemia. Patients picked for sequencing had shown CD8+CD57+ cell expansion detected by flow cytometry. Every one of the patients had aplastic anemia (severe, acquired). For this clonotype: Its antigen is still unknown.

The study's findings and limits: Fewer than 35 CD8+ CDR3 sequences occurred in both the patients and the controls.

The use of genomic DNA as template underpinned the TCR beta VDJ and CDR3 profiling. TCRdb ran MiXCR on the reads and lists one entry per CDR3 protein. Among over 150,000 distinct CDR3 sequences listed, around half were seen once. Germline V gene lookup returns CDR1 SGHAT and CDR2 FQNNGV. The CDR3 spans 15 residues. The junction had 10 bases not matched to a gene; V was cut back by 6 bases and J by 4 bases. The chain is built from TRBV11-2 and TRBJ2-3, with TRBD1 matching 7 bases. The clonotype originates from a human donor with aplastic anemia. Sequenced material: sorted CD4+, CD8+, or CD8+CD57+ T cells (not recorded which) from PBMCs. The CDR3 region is CASRTLRGQADTQYF. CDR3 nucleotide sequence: TGTGCCAGCAGAACTCTAAGGGGGCAGGCAGATACGCAGTATTTT.